This is a list of T cell receptor beta chains from one sample in a study of cytomegalovirus exposure and HLA in healthy donors. This table comes from immunoSEQ multiplex PCR, and its TCRdb copy is limited to in-frame clones, with some not included. The repertoire holds about 160,000 clones, with under 90% as singletons. Sequenced material: PBMCs. The receptors shown here come from a woman between 18 and 30 years old in good health and CMV-seropositive. Each CDR3 is given with its conserved first and last residue. The D gene is left open where the match is weak. A clone size is listed for some rows: how often the clone was seen (once, few, many), or a class if it is expanded.

D gene	J gene	clone size	V gene	CDR3 DNA	CDR3 protein
NA	TRBJ2-2	NA	TRBV9	TGTGCCAGCAACTCAGGGGTCGTCACCGGGGAGCTGTTTTTT	CASNSGVVTGELFF
NA	TRBJ2-7	NA	TRBV28	TGTGCCAGCAGTTTGGGAACAGCGACTAGCTCCTACGAGCAGTACTTC	CASSLGTATSSYEQYF
NA	TRBJ1-2	once	TRBV6-6	TGTGCCAGCGTCGGCCCCGAACGGGGAGTTTACTATGGCTACACCTTC	CASVGPERGVYYGYTF
NA	TRBJ2-3	NA	TRBV6-5	TGTGCCAGCAGTCTAGGCGGCTACACAGATACGCAGTATTTT	CASSLGGYTDTQYF
NA	TRBJ2-2	NA	TRBV30	TGTGCCTGGACCCCAGGGGCCGGGGAGCTGTTTTTT	CAWTPGAGELFF
TRBD1	TRBJ2-7	NA	TRBV5-1	TGCGCCAGCAGCGGAGGGACAGGCAGCTCCTACGAGCAGTACTTC	CASSGGTGSSYEQYF
TRBD2	TRBJ2-2	once	TRBV7-9	TGTGCCAGCGGGCGGGAGGGCCTCACCGGGGAGCTGTTTTTT	CASGREGLTGELFF
NA	TRBJ2-7	NA	TRBV4-1	TGCGCCAGCAGCCGGCAGGGTCAGTACGAGCAGTACTTC	CASSRQGQYEQYF
NA	TRBJ1-2	few	TRBV7-2	TGTGCCAGCAGTCCGGGACACCCTGGGGATGGCTACACCTTC	CASSPGHPGDGYTF
TRBD1	TRBJ1-5	NA	TRBV6-5	TGTGCCAGCAGACCGGACAGGCCCAATCAGCCCCAGCATTTT	CASRPDRPNQPQHF
NA	TRBJ2-3	NA	TRBV14	TGTGCCAGCAGCCAAGATCCATTCCCCACAGATACGCAGTATTTT	CASSQDPFPTDTQYF